A single sample is the source of the 5 T cell receptor beta chains below, sequenced in a study of T cell responses to AZD1222 COVID-19 vaccine. Profiling relied on immunoSEQ multiplex PCR, and the TCRdb table lists in-frame clones only, not all of them. Of some 140,000 clones listed, roughly nine tenths are singletons. This sample comprised peripheral blood, obtained on day 0 of AZD1222 vaccination. Receptors were obtained from an adult in good health.

V and J are TRBV19 and TRBJ1-5; D gene uncertain. The germline V gene has CDR1 LNHDA and CDR2 SQIVND (reference sequence). The V end was cut by 3 bases, the J end by 1 base, with 10 bases between. This CDR3 has 15 residues. The CDR3 DNA reads as TGTGCCAGTAGTATTCCGGGTTCCAGCAATCAGCCCCAGCATTTT. Protein sequence: CASSIPGSSNQPQHF.

This clone has only a few counts. V is TRBV5-1 and J is TRBJ1-2; TRBD1 matches at 7 bases. The junction had 5 bases not matched to a gene; V was cut back by 4 bases and J by 8 bases. The CDR3 has 12 residues. From germline, CDR1 is SGHRS and CDR2 YFSETQ. The CDR3 region has the DNA TGCGCCAGCAGCCCGACAGGGTACGGCTACACCTTC. Protein: CASSPTGYGYTF.

V gene TRBV6-1 combines with J gene TRBJ1-5, with 8 bases lining up with TRBD1. In germline, CDR1 is MNHNS, CDR2 SASEGT. The CDR3 runs to 16 residues. The junction had 13 bases not matched to a gene; V was cut back by 3 bases and J by 9 bases. CDR3 in amino acids: CASSDTGTGPQGPQHF. The CDR3 nucleotides are TGTGCCAGCAGTGATACCGGGACAGGACCCCAAGGGCCCCAGCATTTT.

The chain links TRBV29-1 to TRBJ1-2, with TRBD1 matching 9 bases. This CDR3 comprises 14 residues. Per germline, CDR1 SQVTM and CDR2 ANQGSEA. Germline trimming cut 5 bases from V and 2 bases from J; bases unmatched to any gene: 6. CDR3 sequence: CSVKRDRENYGYTF. CDR3 coding DNA: TGCAGCGTTAAAAGGGACAGGGAGAACTATGGCTACACCTTC. The full variable domain, in which reference TRBV29-1 and TRBJ1-2 provide the parts outside the CDR3, is SAVISQKPSRDICQRGTSLTIQCQVDSQVTMMFWYRQQPGQSLTLIATANQGSEATYESGFVIDKFPISRPNLTFSTLTVSNMSPEDSSIYLCSVKRDRENYGYTFGSGTRLTVV.

A single count supports this clone. This sequence joins TRBV7-2 and TRBJ2-4; TRBD2 might be the D (5 bases). Trimming removed 4 bases at V and 2 bases at J, with 15 bases between. Germline lookup yields CDR1 SGHTA and CDR2 FQGNSA. This CDR3 region has 16 residues. This CDR3 reads CASSSRERTSKNIQYF. CDR3 DNA sequence: TGTGCCAGCAGCTCGAGGGAGCGGACTTCCAAAAACATTCAGTACTTC.